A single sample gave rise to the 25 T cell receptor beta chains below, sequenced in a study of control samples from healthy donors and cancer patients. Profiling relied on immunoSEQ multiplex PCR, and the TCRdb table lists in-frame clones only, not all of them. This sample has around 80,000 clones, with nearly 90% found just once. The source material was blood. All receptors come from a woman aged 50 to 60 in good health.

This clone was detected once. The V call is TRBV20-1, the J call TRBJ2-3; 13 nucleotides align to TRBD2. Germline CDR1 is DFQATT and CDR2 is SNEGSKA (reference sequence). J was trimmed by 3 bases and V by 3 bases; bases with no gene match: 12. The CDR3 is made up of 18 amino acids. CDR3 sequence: CSASRLAGGFSLTDTQYF. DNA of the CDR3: TGCAGTGCTAGTAGACTAGCGGGGGGCTTTTCCCTAACAGATACGCAGTATTTT.

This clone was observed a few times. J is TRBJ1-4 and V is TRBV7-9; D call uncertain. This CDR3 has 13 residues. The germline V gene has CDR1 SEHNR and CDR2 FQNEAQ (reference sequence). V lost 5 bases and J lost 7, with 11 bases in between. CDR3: CASSLLLLEKLFF. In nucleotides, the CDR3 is TGTGCCAGCAGCCTCCTTTTACTTGAAAAACTGTTTTTT. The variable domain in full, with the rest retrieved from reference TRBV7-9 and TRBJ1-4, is DTGVSQNPRHKITKRGQNVTFRCDPISEHNRLYWYRQTLGQGPEFLTYFQNEAQLEKSRLLSDRFSAERPKGSFSTLEIQRTEQGDSAMYLCASSLLLLEKLFFGSGTQLSVL.

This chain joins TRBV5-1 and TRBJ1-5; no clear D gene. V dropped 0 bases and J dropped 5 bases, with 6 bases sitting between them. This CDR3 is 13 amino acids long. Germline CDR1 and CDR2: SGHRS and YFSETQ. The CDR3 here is CASSLGNHQPQHF. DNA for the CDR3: TGCGCCAGCAGCTTGGGCAACCATCAGCCCCAGCATTTT.

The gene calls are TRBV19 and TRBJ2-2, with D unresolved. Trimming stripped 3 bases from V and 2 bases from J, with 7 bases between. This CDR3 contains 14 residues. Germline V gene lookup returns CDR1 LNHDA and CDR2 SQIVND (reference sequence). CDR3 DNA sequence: TGTGCCAGTAGTATGGGAACCAACACCGGGGAGCTGTTTTTT. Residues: CASSMGTNTGELFF.

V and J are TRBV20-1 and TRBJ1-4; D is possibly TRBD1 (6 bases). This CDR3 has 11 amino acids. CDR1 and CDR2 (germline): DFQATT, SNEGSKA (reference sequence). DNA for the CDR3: TGCAGCGTCCGGACAGATGAAAAACTGTTTTTT. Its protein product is CSVRTDEKLFF.

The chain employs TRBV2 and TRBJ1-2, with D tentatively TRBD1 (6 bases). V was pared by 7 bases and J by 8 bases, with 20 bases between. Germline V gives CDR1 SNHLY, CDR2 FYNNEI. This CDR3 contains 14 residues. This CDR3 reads CASTTQGMGRGYTF. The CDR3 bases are TGTGCCAGCACAACCCAGGGGATGGGAAGGGGCTACACCTTC.

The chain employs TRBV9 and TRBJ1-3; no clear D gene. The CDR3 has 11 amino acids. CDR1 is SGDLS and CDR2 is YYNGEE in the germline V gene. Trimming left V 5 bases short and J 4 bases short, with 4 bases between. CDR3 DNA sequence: TGTGCCAGCAGGGGGGGAAACACCATATATTTT. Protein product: CASRGGNTIYF.

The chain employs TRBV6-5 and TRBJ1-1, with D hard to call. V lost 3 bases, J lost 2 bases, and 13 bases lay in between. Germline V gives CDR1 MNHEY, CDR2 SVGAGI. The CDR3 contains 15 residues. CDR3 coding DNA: TGTGCCAGCAGTTATTTGGCCAGCCTAAACACTGAAGCTTTCTTT. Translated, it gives CASSYLASLNTEAFF.

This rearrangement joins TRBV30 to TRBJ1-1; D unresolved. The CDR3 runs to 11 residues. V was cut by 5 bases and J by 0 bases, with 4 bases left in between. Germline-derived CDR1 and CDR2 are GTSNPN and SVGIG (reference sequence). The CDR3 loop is CAWVVNTEAFF. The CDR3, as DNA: TGTGCCTGGGTGGTGAACACTGAAGCTTTCTTT. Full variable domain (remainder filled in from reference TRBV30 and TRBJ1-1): SQTIHQWPATLVQPVGSPLSLECTVEGTSNPNLYWYRQAAGRGLQLLFYSVGIGQISSEVPQNLSASRPQDRQFILSSKKLLLSDSGFYLCAWVVNTEAFFGQGTRLTVV.

The CDR3 nucleotides are TGTGCCAGTAAGCCCCAGGAGCTTTCACCCCTCCACTTT. It encodes CASKPQELSPLHF. V gene TRBV19 combines with J gene TRBJ1-6; D is unclear. The CDR3 consists of 13 residues. V was clipped by 7 bases and J by 9 bases, with 13 bases between them. CDR1 is LNHDA and CDR2 is SQIVND in the germline V gene (reference sequence).

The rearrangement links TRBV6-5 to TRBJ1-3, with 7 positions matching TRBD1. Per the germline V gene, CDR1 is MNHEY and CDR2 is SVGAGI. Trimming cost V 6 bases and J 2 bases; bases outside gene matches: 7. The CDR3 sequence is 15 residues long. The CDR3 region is CASRRTGLTGNTIYF. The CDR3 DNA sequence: TGTGCCAGCAGGCGGACAGGATTGACTGGAAACACCATATATTTT.

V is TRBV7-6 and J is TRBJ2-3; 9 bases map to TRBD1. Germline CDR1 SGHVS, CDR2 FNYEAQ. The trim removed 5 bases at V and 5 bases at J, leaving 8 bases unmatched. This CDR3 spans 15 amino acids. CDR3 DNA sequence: TGTGCCAGCAGCGTTTCCACAGGGGGCAGAGATACGCAGTATTTT. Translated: CASSVSTGGRDTQYF.

CDR3 protein: CASQGSYSRELFF. As DNA, the CDR3 is TGCGCCAGCCAGGGCTCGTATTCCCGGGAGCTGTTTTTT. This chain connects TRBV5-1 to TRBJ2-2; D is possibly TRBD1 (5 bases). Trimming removed 7 bases from V and 9 bases from J, with 16 bases in between. The CDR3 is 13 residues long. Germline CDR1 reads SGHRS; CDR2 reads YFSETQ.

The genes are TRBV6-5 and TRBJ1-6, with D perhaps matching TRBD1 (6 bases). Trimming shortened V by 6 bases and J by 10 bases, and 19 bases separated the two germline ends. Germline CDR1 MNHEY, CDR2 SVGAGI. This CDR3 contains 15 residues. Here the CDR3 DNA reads TGTGCCAGCAGGCTGGACAGCACTAATTTCTCACCCCTCCACTTT. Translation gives CASRLDSTNFSPLHF.

The CDR3 is CASSLVPNTEAFF. CDR3 in DNA: TGTGCCAGCAGCTTGGTTCCCAACACTGAAGCTTTCTTT. The chain combines TRBV5-4 with TRBJ1-1; no clear D. Deletions cut 0 bases from V and 2 bases from J, with 5 bases between. Germline V gene sequence: CDR1 SGHNT, CDR2 YYREEE (reference sequence). The CDR3 has 13 residues.

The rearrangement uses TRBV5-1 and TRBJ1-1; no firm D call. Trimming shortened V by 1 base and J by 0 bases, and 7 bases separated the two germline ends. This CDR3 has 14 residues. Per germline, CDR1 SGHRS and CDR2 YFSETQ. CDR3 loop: CASSLSTVNTEAFF. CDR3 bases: TGCGCCAGCAGCTTGAGTACGGTGAACACTGAAGCTTTCTTT.

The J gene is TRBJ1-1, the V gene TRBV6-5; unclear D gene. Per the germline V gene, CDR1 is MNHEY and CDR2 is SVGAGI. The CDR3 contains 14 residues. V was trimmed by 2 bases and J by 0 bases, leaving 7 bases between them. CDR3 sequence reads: CASSYRNLNTEAFF. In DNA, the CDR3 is TGTGCCAGCAGTTACCGGAACTTGAACACTGAAGCTTTCTTT.

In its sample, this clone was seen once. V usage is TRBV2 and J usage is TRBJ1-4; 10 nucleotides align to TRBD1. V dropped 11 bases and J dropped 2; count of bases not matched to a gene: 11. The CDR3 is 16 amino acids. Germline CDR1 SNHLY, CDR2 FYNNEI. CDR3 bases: TGTGCCTTTGCGGGGGACAGGGGACCGACTAATGAAAAACTGTTTTTT. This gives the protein CAFAGDRGPTNEKLFF.

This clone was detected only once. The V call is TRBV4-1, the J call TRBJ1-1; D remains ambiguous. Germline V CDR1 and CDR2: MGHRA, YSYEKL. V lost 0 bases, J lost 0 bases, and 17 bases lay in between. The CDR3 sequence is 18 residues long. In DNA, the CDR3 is TGCGCCAGCAGCCAAGACATAGCGTCAGCCCCAATGAACACTGAAGCTTTCTTT. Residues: CASSQDIASAPMNTEAFF.

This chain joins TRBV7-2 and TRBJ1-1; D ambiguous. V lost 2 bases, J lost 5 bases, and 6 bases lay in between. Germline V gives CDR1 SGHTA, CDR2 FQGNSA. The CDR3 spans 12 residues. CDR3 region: CASSLSWTEAFF. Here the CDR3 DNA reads TGTGCCAGCAGCTTATCGTGGACTGAAGCTTTCTTT. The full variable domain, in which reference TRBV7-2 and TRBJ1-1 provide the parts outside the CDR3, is GAGVSQSPSNKVTEKGKDVELRCDPISGHTALYWYRQSLGQGLEFLIYFQGNSAPDKSGLPSDRFSAERTGGSVSTLTIQRTQQEDSAVYLCASSLSWTEAFFGQGTRLTVV.

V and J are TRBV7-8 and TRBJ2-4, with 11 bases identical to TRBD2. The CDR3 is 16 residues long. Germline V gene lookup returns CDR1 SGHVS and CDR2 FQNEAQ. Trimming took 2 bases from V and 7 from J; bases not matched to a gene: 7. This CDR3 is CASSLSHSGGANIQYF. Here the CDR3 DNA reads TGTGCCAGCAGCTTAAGTCATAGCGGGGGGGCCAACATTCAGTACTTC.

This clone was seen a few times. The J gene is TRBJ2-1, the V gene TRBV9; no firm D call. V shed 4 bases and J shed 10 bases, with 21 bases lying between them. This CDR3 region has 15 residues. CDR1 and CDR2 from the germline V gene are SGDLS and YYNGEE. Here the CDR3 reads CASSPHNTQVEEQFF. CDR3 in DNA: TGTGCCAGCAGCCCGCACAATACTCAGGTTGAAGAGCAGTTCTTC.

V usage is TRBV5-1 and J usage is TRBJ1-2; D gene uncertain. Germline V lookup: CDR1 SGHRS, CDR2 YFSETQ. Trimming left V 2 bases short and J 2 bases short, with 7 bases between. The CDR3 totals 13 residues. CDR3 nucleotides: TGCGCCAGCAGCTTTACAGAGAACTATGGCTACACCTTC. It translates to CASSFTENYGYTF.

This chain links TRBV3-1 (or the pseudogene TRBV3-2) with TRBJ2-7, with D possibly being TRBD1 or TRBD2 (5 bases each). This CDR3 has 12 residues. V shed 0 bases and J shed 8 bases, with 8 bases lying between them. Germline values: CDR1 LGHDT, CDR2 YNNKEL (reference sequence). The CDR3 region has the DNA TGTGCCAGCAGCCAAGACAGGGAGAAGCAGTACTTC. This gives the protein CASSQDREKQYF.

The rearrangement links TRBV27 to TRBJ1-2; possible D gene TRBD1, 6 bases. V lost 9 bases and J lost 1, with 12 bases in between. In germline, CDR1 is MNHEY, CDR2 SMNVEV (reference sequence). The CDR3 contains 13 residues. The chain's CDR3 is CASRDTYNYGYTF. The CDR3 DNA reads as TGTGCCAGTCGGGACACTTATAACTATGGCTACACCTTC.